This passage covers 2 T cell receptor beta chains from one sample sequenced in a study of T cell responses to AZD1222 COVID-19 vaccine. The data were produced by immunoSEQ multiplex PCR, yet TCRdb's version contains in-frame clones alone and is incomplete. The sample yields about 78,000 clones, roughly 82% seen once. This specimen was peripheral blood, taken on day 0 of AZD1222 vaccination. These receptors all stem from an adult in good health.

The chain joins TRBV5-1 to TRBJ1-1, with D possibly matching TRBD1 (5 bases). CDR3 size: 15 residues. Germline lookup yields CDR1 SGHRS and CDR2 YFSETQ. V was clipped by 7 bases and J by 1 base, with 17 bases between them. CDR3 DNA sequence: TGCGCCAGCTCCCCGGGGGGTTCTTCGAACACTGAAGCTTTCTTT. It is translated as CASSPGGSSNTEAFF.

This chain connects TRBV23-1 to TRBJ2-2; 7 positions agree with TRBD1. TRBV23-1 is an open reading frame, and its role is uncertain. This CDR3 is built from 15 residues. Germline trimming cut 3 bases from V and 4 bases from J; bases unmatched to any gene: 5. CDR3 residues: CASSHNRGVTGELFF. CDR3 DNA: TGCGCCAGCAGTCATAACAGGGGAGTCACCGGGGAGCTGTTTTTT.